This TCR beta chain originates from a study of blood T cell repertoires in COVID-19. On the study more broadly: From the United States, Italy and Spain came samples of acute and convalescent COVID-19. Nucleic acid was either cDNA or gDNA, and it came from T cells, B-cell-depleted T cells, or PBMCs.

In the authors' methods: The assay estimated nucleated cells by amplifying reference gene primers. The method was immunoSEQ multiplex PCR; TCRdb's version includes in-frame clones alone and lacks a portion of them. The DNA gave D and trimming, while V, J and clone size come from that table. The sample yields approximately 72,000 clones, roughly 86% seen once. The CDR3 contains 18 residues. Germline lookup yields CDR1 WNHNN and CDR2 SYGVQD (reference sequence). Germline trimming cut 6 bases from V and 4 bases from J; bases unmatched to any gene: 13. Sequencing was carried out using peripheral blood. The rearrangement uses TRBV10-1 and TRBJ2-2; 11 positions agree with TRBD2. This receptor was obtained from a middle-aged man with acute or convalescent COVID-19. This CDR3 is CASSTEVLAGGFTGELFF. The DNA for the CDR3 is TGCGCCAGCAGCACGGAGGTTCTAGCGGGGGGCTTCACCGGGGAGCTGTTTTTT.